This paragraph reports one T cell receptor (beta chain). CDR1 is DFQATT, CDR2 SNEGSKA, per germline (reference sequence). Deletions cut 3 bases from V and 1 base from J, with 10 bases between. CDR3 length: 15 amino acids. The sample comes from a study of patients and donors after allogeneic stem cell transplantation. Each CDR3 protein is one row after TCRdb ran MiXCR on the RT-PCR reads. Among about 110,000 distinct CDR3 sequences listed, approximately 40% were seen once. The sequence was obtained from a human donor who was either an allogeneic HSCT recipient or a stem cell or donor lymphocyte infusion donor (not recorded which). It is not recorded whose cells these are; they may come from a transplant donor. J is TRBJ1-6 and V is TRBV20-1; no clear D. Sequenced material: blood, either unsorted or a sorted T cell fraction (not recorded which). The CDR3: CSARGASSYNSPLHF. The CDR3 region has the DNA TGCAGTGCTAGGGGCGCGAGTTCCTATAATTCACCCCTCCACTTT.